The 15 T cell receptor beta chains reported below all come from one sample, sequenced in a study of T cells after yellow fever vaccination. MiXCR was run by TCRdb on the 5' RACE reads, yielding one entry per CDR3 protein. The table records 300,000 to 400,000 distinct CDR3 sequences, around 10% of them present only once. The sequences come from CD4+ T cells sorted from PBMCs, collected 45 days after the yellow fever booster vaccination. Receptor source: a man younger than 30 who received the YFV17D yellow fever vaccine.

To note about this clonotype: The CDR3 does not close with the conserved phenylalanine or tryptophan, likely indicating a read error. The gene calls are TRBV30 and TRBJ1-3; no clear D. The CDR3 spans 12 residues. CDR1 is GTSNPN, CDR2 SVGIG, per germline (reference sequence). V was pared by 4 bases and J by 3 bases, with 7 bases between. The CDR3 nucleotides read TGTGCCTGGAATCGGGATGGAAACACCATATATATT. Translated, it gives CAWNRDGNTIYI.

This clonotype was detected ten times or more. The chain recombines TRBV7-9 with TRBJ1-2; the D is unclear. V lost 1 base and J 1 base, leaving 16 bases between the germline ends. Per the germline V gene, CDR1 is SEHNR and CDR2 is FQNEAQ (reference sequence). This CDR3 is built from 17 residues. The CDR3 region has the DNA TGTGCCAGCAGCTTAGTAGCCCCAGAGACCATTAACTATGGCTACACCTTC. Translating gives CASSLVAPETINYGYTF. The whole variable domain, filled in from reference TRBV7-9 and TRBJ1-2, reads DTGVSQNPRHKITKRGQNVTFRCDPISEHNRLYWYRQTLGQGPEFLTYFQNEAQLEKSRLLSDRFSAERPKGSFSTLEIQRTEQGDSAMYLCASSLVAPETINYGYTFGSGTRLTVV.

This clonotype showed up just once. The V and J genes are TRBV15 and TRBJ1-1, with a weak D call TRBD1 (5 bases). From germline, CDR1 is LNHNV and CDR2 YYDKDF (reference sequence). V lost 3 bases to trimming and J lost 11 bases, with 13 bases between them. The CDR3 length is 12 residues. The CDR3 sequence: CATSRVPGGAFF. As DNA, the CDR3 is TGTGCCACCAGCAGGGTCCCGGGGGGGGCTTTCTTT.

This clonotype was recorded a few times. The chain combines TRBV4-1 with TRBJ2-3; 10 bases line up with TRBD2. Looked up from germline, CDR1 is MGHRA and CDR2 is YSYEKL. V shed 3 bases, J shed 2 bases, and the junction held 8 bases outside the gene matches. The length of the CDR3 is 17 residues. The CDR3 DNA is TGCGCCAGCAGCCATCTTGTAGCGGGGGGTCTCACAGATACGCAGTATTTT. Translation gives CASSHLVAGGLTDTQYF.

This CDR3 reads CASSVRRGRDTQYF. The CDR3 DNA reads TGTGCCAGCAGCGTAAGGCGGGGGCGAGATACGCAGTATTTT. The V call is TRBV9, the J call TRBJ2-3, with D possibly TRBD2 on 7 matching bases. Germline V gives CDR1 SGDLS, CDR2 YYNGEE. The CDR3 is made up of 14 amino acids. V dropped 1 base and J dropped 5 bases, with 11 bases sitting between them.

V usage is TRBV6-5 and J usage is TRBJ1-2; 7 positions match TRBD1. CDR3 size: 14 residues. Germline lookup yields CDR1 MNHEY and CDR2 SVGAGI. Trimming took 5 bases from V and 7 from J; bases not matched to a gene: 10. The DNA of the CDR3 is TGTGCCAGCAGTCTAAATGACAGGGCCGTTGGCTACACCTTC. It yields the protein CASSLNDRAVGYTF.

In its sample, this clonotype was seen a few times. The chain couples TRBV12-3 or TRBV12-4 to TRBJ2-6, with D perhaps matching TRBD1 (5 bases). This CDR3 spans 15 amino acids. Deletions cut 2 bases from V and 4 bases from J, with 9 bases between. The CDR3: CASSLMGQGANVLTF. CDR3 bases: TGTGCCAGCAGTTTAATGGGGCAAGGGGCCAACGTCCTGACTTTC.

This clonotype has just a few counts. CDR3 residues: CASSPGMGLQETQYF. In DNA form, the CDR3 reads TGTGCCAGCAGTCCGGGGATGGGGCTACAAGAGACCCAGTACTTC. The chain links TRBV28 to TRBJ2-5, with D possibly called TRBD1 or TRBD2 (5 bases each). CDR3 length: 15 residues. V lost 5 bases, J lost 2 bases, and 15 bases lay in between. Per the germline V gene, CDR1 is MDHEN and CDR2 is SYDVKM.

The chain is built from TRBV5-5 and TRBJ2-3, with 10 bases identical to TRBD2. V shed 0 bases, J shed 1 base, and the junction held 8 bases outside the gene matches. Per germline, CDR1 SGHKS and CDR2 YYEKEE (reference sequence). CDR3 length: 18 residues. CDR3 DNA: TGTGCCAGCAGCTTGGCCCTTGTAGCGGGGGGCCGCACAGATACGCAGTATTTT. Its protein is CASSLALVAGGRTDTQYF.

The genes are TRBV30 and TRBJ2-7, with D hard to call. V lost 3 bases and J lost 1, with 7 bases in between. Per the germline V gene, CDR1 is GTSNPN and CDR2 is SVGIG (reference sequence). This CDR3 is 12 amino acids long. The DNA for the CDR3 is TGTGCCTGGAGGACCGGGTCCTACGAGCAGTACTTC. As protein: CAWRTGSYEQYF.

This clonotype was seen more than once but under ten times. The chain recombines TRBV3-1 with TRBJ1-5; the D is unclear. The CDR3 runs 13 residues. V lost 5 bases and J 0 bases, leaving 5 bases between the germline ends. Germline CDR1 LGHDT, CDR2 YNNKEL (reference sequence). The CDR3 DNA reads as TGTGCCAGCAGCGACTATAGCAATCAGCCCCAGCATTTT. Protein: CASSDYSNQPQHF. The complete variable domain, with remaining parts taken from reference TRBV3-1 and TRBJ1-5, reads DTAVSQTPKYLVTQMGNDKSIKCEQNLGHDTMYWYKQDSKKFLKIMFSYNNKELIINETVPNRFSPKSPDKAHLNLHINSLELGDSAVYFCASSDYSNQPQHFGDGTRLSIL.

The CDR3 DNA reads TGCGCCAGCAGCCGGTCCCCCGGCTACGAGCAGTACGTC. Amino acids: CASSRSPGYEQYV. J is TRBJ2-7 and V is TRBV4-1; D is ambiguous. This CDR3 region has 13 residues. With 4 bases removed from V and 3 bases from J, the gap between germline ends came to 10 bases. CDR1 MGHRA and CDR2 YSYEKL come from the germline V gene.

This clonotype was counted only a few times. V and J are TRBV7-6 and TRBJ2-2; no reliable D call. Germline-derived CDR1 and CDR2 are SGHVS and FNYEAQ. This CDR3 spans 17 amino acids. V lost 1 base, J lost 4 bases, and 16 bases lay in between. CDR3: CASSLGFKGKGTGELFF. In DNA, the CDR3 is TGTGCCAGCAGCTTAGGATTTAAGGGAAAGGGCACCGGGGAGCTGTTTTTT.

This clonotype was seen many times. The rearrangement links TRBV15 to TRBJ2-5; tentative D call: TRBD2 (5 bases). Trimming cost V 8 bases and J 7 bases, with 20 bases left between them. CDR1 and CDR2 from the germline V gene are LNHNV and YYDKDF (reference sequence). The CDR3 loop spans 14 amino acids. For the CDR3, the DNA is TGTGCCACCGCCACTAGAGTCCCAACGGGGACCCAGTACTTC. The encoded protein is CATATRVPTGTQYF.

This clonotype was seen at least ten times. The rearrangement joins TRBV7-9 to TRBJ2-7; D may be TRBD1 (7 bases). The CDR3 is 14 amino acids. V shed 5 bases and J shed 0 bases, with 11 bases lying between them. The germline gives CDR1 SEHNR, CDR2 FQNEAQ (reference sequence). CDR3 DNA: TGTGCCAGCAGCCAGGGGGGCTACTCCTACGAGCAGTACTTC. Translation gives CASSQGGYSYEQYF.